A single sample is the source of the 21 T cell receptor beta chains below, sequenced in a study of blood T cell repertoires in COVID-19. Data came from immunoSEQ multiplex PCR; TCRdb stores just in-frame clones and leaves some out. The table shows 110,000 to 150,000 clones, with 70% to 85% occurring only once. Input material: peripheral blood. Receptors originate from a man aged 55-75 years with active or convalescent COVID-19.

The chain recombines TRBV4-1 with TRBJ2-7; 7 nucleotides agree with TRBD2. The CDR3 has 17 amino acids. Germline lookup yields CDR1 MGHRA and CDR2 YSYEKL. The trim removed 0 bases at V and 3 bases at J, leaving 11 bases unmatched. The CDR3 loop is CASSQDLLAGEHYEQYV. The CDR3, as DNA: TGCGCCAGCAGCCAAGATTTACTGGCGGGAGAACACTACGAGCAGTACGTC.

This sequence joins TRBV5-5 and TRBJ1-2, with 9 bases aligning to TRBD1. V gave up 3 bases and J gave up 7 bases; unmatched junction bases: 1. The CDR3 is 12 residues long. Per the germline V gene, CDR1 is SGHKS and CDR2 is YYEKEE (reference sequence). This chain's CDR3 is CASSWGQGGYTF. For the CDR3, the DNA is TGTGCCAGCAGCTGGGGACAGGGTGGCTACACCTTC.

This sequence joins TRBV7-2 and TRBJ2-2; 9 bases agree with TRBD1. Per the germline V gene, CDR1 is SGHTA and CDR2 is FQGNSA. This CDR3 has 16 amino acids. V lost 5 bases and J lost 4; bases outside the gene matches: 8. CDR3 coding DNA: TGTGCCAGCAGCGGCACAGGGGGCTACGGCACCGGGGAGCTGTTTTTT. Protein sequence: CASSGTGGYGTGELFF.

This clone is a singleton in its sample. The chain recombines TRBV25-1 with TRBJ1-2; tentatively, D is TRBD1 (5 bases). CDR1 is MGHDK, CDR2 SYGVNS, per germline. Trimming shortened V by 1 base and J by 2 bases, and 20 bases separated the two germline ends. This CDR3 has 18 residues. The DNA for the CDR3 is TGTGCCAGCAGTGAATCCCCTGGACGGCGGGGCACGAACTATGGCTACACCTTC. Amino acids: CASSESPGRRGTNYGYTF.

On this clone itself: The DNA is left out, because the CDR3 cannot be placed on it with certainty; the CDR3 is given as TCRdb lists it. The chain joins TRBV21-1 to TRBJ1-5; the table names TRBD1, a call not compared with the DNA. TRBV21-1 constitutes a pseudogene. From its first to its last residue, the CDR3 has 16 amino acids. The CDR3 loop reads CASSKNGYSCNQPQHF.

This clone was observed a few times. In DNA form, the CDR3 reads TGTGCCAGCAGTTTTCTAACCACCGTGAGAAATAACTATGGCTACACCTTC. Amino acid sequence: CASSFLTTVRNNYGYTF. The genes are TRBV27 and TRBJ1-2; no reliable D call. The CDR3 extends over 17 amino acids. Germline values: CDR1 MNHEY, CDR2 SMNVEV (reference sequence). V lost 3 bases and J 1 base, leaving 18 bases between the germline ends.

This chain joins TRBV6-5 and TRBJ2-7, with 8 bases matching TRBD1. Germline V lookup: CDR1 MNHEY, CDR2 SVGAGI. This CDR3 spans 14 amino acids. J was trimmed by 3 bases and V by 6 bases; bases with no gene match: 7. CDR3: CASSTGQGIYEQYF. In nucleotides, the CDR3 is TGTGCCAGCAGCACCGGACAGGGTATCTACGAGCAGTACTTC.

The V gene is TRBV11-2, the J gene TRBJ1-1, with D possibly TRBD1 on 6 matching bases. CDR3 length: 12 residues. Germline CDR1 is SGHAT and CDR2 is FQNNGV. Trimming shortened V by 1 base and J by 10 bases, and 10 bases separated the two germline ends. The CDR3 region is CASSLATGGAFF. CDR3 nucleotides: TGTGCCAGCAGCTTAGCGACAGGCGGAGCTTTCTTT.

The gene calls are TRBV11-3 and TRBJ2-1, with D perhaps matching TRBD1 (6 bases). Germline V gene lookup returns CDR1 SGHNT and CDR2 YENEEA. V was trimmed by 4 bases and J by 0 bases, leaving 13 bases between them. The CDR3 totals 16 residues. CDR3 amino acids: CASSSGHLSSYNEQFF. DNA of the CDR3: TGTGCCAGCAGCTCGGGACATTTGAGCTCCTACAATGAGCAGTTCTTC.

The chain links TRBV6-2 or TRBV6-3 to TRBJ2-5; 15 bases fit TRBD2. Germline V gene data show CDR1 as MNHEY and CDR2 as SVGEGT. The trim removed 2 bases at V and 5 bases at J, leaving 6 bases unmatched. The length of the CDR3 is 17 residues. The CDR3 region is CASSYPGLAGGPETQYF. The CDR3 nucleotides read TGTGCCAGCAGTTACCCCGGACTAGCGGGAGGGCCGGAGACCCAGTACTTC.

V is TRBV9 and J is TRBJ2-1, with a tentative D call TRBD1 (6 bases). The CDR3 totals 11 residues. CDR1 is SGDLS and CDR2 is YYNGEE in the germline V gene. The germline V and J ends were trimmed by 7 bases and 8 bases, with 10 bases remaining between them. CDR3 sequence reads: CASSRGYEQFF. In DNA form, the CDR3 reads TGTGCCAGCTCCAGGGGCTATGAGCAGTTCTTC.

The V gene is TRBV27, the J gene TRBJ1-1; a weak D match, TRBD1 (6 bases). CDR3 length: 13 amino acids. Germline assignment: CDR1 MNHEY and CDR2 SMNVEV (reference sequence). V lost 6 bases to trimming and J lost 7 bases, with 15 bases between them. The CDR3 reads CASSDRNLDEAFF. Here the CDR3 DNA reads TGTGCCAGCAGCGACAGGAATCTGGATGAAGCTTTCTTT.

This clone was detected a few times. J is TRBJ2-1 and V is TRBV5-4; D may be TRBD2 (5 bases). V lost 4 bases and J lost 0, with 17 bases in between. Germline CDR1 SGHNT, CDR2 YYREEE (reference sequence). The CDR3 loop spans 17 amino acids. Written as DNA, the CDR3 is TGTGCCAGCAGCCCGGGTATTGGACTTAGCTCCTACAATGAGCAGTTCTTC. It is translated as CASSPGIGLSSYNEQFF.

This sequence joins TRBV3-1 (or the pseudogene TRBV3-2) and TRBJ2-7, with no clear D. The CDR3 covers 13 residues. The germline gives CDR1 LGHDT, CDR2 YNNKEL (reference sequence). V dropped 0 bases and J dropped 4 bases, with 7 bases sitting between them. The CDR3 nucleotides are TGTGCCAGCAGCCAAGATCGAGGATACGAGCAGTACTTC. Encoded protein: CASSQDRGYEQYF.

The chain is built from TRBV7-7 and TRBJ1-4; 11 bases fit TRBD1. V dropped 5 bases and J dropped 1; count of bases not matched to a gene: 6. This CDR3 spans 17 amino acids. The germline V gene encodes CDR1 SSHAT and CDR2 FNYEAQ (reference sequence). The CDR3 here is CASSLGTGGETNEKLFF. The CDR3 region has the DNA TGTGCCAGCAGCCTGGGGACAGGGGGGGAAACTAATGAAAAACTGTTTTTT. The variable domain in full, completed from reference TRBV7-7 and TRBJ1-4, reads GAGVSQSPRYKVTKRGQDVTLRCDPISSHATLYWYQQALGQGPEFLTYFNYEAQPDKSGLPSDRFSAERPEGSISTLTIQRTEQRDSAMYRCASSLGTGGETNEKLFFGSGTQLSVL.

V and J are TRBV18 and TRBJ1-3, with 7 bases matching TRBD1. CDR1 KGHSH and CDR2 LQKENI come from the germline V gene. The trim removed 3 bases at V and 2 bases at J, leaving 22 bases unmatched. CDR3 length equals 21 residues. CDR3 amino acids: CASSPFRGTGENDAAGNTIYF. In DNA, the CDR3 is TGTGCCAGCTCACCCTTTCGCGGTACAGGGGAGAACGACGCCGCTGGAAACACCATATATTTT.

The genes are TRBV12-3 or TRBV12-4 and TRBJ2-6; D unresolved. The ends were cut back, 5 bases at V and 4 bases at J, with 3 bases in the middle. The CDR3 is made up of 12 amino acids. The CDR3 protein is CASSEGANVLTF. CDR3 DNA sequence: TGTGCCAGCAGTGAGGGGGCCAACGTCCTGACTTTC.

The chain combines TRBV19 with TRBJ1-2; a possible D gene is TRBD1 (6 bases). Germline-derived CDR1 and CDR2 are LNHDA and SQIVND (reference sequence). The CDR3 has 14 residues. Between the trimmed V and J ends, which lost 5 bases and 4 bases, there was a span of 14 bases. CDR3 sequence: CASSLDSGFYGYTF. The CDR3 bases are TGTGCCAGTAGTCTGGACAGCGGATTCTATGGCTACACCTTC.

The CDR3 DNA follows: TGTGCCAGCACCAAGGACTTATATAACACTGAAGCTTTCTTT. Translated, it gives CASTKDLYNTEAFF. The J gene is TRBJ1-1, the V gene TRBV6-5; D unresolved. Trimming pared 7 bases from V and 2 bases from J, leaving 14 bases between. CDR3 size: 14 residues. Germline CDR1 MNHEY, CDR2 SVGAGI.

The rearrangement links TRBV11-3 to TRBJ1-4; 9 bases are a match to TRBD1. The CDR3 has 18 amino acids. The V gene end was trimmed by 5 bases and the J gene end by 4 bases; junction bases not matched to a gene: 14. CDR1 SGHNT and CDR2 YENEEA come from the germline V gene. The CDR3 loop is CASSGPTGGAAVNEKLFF. CDR3 nucleotides: TGTGCCAGCAGCGGACCGACAGGGGGTGCCGCCGTTAATGAAAAACTGTTTTTT.

The chain couples TRBV27 to TRBJ2-3; the match to TRBD2 covers 10 bases. This CDR3 is built from 16 residues. J lost 4 bases, V lost 5 bases, and 9 bases had no gene match. CDR1 is MNHEY, CDR2 SMNVEV, per germline (reference sequence). CDR3 sequence reads: CASSAPLAGVSDTQYF. The CDR3 region has the DNA TGTGCCAGCAGTGCCCCTCTAGCGGGAGTTTCAGATACGCAGTATTTT.